This TCR beta chain was obtained from a study of blood T cell repertoires in COVID-19. Background on the study: Samples representing acute and convalescent COVID-19 were sourced from the United States, Italy and Spain. PBMCs, B-cell-depleted T cells, or T cells were the source of the cDNA or gDNA that made up the material.

Which cohort a participant joined came from the clinical history participants gave. Libraries were prepared by immunoSEQ multiplex PCR; TCRdb keeps only in-frame clonotypes and omits some of them. The sample holds fewer than 200,000 clones, roughly 80% seen once. Germline values: CDR1 LGHNA, CDR2 YSLEER. The CDR3 is made up of 13 amino acids. Trimming took 1 base from V and 6 from J, leaving 7 bases between them. The TCR sequence derives from a woman aged 55-70 years with acute COVID-19. Material for sequencing was PBMCs or T cells enriched from blood (not recorded which). This chain joins TRBV4-3 and TRBJ2-1; D unclear. The CDR3 DNA follows: TGCGCCAGCAGCCAAGGTTTTCTCAATGAGCAGTTCTTC. It translates to CASSQGFLNEQFF.